The rows below give T cell receptor beta chains drawn from one sample of a study of cytomegalovirus exposure and HLA in healthy donors. Sequencing used immunoSEQ multiplex PCR; TCRdb keeps in-frame clones, though not all of them. The data show 130,000 or so clones, over 50% seen once. Sequences were obtained from PBMCs. The receptors derive from a woman in her forties in good health and CMV-seropositive. CDR3s include the opening cysteine and the closing phenylalanine or tryptophan. The D gene is left open where the match is weak. Clone size is not always given. Where it is, it says once, few, many or a class for expanded clones.

clone_size	j_call	v_call	d_call	cdr3_aa	cdr3_nt
-	TRBJ1-3	TRBV9	-	CASSVDQPPGDTIYF	TGTGCCAGCAGCGTAGATCAGCCCCCGGGAGACACCATATATTTT
-	TRBJ1-3	TRBV6-1	TRBD1	CASSEPTGISGNTIYF	TGTGCCAGCAGTGAGCCGACAGGGATATCTGGAAACACCATATATTTT
-	TRBJ2-7	TRBV5-4	TRBD2	CASSSGGGKTSGSQYEQYF	TGTGCCAGCAGCTCGGGGGGGGGAAAGACTAGCGGGAGTCAGTACGAGCAGTACTTC
-	TRBJ2-1	TRBV5-1	TRBD2	CASSGGGLGEIHEQFF	TGCGCCAGCAGCGGGGGGGGACTAGGCGAAATCCATGAGCAGTTCTTC
-	TRBJ2-1	TRBV27	TRBD1	CASSLATGSSYNEQFF	TGTGCCAGCAGTTTAGCGACAGGGAGCTCCTACAATGAGCAGTTCTTC
-	TRBJ2-7	TRBV6-1	TRBD2	CASTRVSGALEQYF	TGTGCCAGCACCCGGGTTAGCGGGGCCCTCGAGCAGTACTTC
once	TRBJ2-7	TRBV28	TRBD2	CASGTSDLSYEQYF	TGTGCCAGCGGAACTAGCGACCTCTCCTACGAGCAGTACTTC
-	TRBJ2-7	TRBV2	TRBD1	CASNRDRGTYEQYF	TGTGCCAGCAACAGGGACAGGGGGACCTACGAGCAGTACTTC
-	TRBJ2-1	TRBV27	TRBD2	CASSSAGGPYEQFF	TGTGCCAGCAGTTCAGCGGGAGGGCCCTATGAGCAGTTCTTC
-	TRBJ1-6	TRBV5-6	-	CASSLGGLYNSPLHF	TGTGCCAGCAGCTTGGGAGGCCTGTATAATTCACCCCTCCACTTT
-	TRBJ1-2	TRBV27	-	CASSSTASTSFGYTF	TGTGCCAGCAGTTCGACAGCCTCTACTTCGTTTGGCTACACCTTC
-	TRBJ2-1	TRBV2	-	CASSAGEAVNEQFF	TGTGCCAGCAGTGCCGGAGAGGCTGTTAATGAGCAGTTCTTC
few	TRBJ1-2	TRBV5-6	-	CASRKDIDYGYTF	TGTGCCAGCAGAAAGGACATCGACTATGGCTACACCTTC
few	TRBJ1-4	TRBV29-1	TRBD1	CSVLDREDEKLFF	TGCAGCGTCTTGGACAGGGAAGATGAAAAACTGTTTTTT
few	TRBJ1-2	TRBV27	-	CASSFTGTSYTF	TGTGCCAGCAGTTTTACAGGGACTAGCTACACCTTC
-	TRBJ2-1	TRBV12-5	-	CASGPTRQVPVNEQFF	TGTGCTAGTGGACCCACTCGTCAGGTCCCCGTCAATGAGCAGTTCTTC
-	TRBJ1-1	TRBV19	TRBD1	CASTATGGYTEAFF	TGTGCCAGTACCGCGACAGGGGGCTACACTGAAGCTTTCTTT
once	TRBJ2-2	TRBV5-1	-	CASSLVGLVNTGELFF	TGCGCCAGCAGCTTGGTGGGACTCGTAAACACCGGGGAGCTGTTTTTT
-	TRBJ2-2	TRBV5-1	TRBD1	CASSLEPLRTGNTGELFF	TGCGCCAGCAGCTTGGAACCTCTACGGACAGGGAACACCGGGGAGCTGTTTTTT
-	TRBJ2-7	TRBV29-1	TRBD2	CSVGGTSGSRYEQYF	TGCAGCGTCGGGGGGACTAGCGGGAGTAGGTACGAGCAGTACTTC
-	TRBJ2-7	TRBV6-1	TRBD2	CASSELASGSYEQYF	TGTGCCAGCAGTGAATTGGCTAGCGGGAGTTACGAGCAGTACTTC
few	TRBJ1-6	TRBV19	-	CASSIPGSPLHF	TGTGCCAGTAGTATCCCCGGTTCACCCCTCCACTTT
few	TRBJ2-1	TRBV15	TRBD2	CATSPPSGGYNEQFF	TGTGCCACCAGCCCTCCTAGCGGGGGTTATAATGAGCAGTTCTTC
once	TRBJ1-4	TRBV9	TRBD1	CASSPTGDRGEKLFF	TGTGCCAGCAGCCCGACAGGGGATAGGGGGGAAAAACTGTTTTTT
once	TRBJ1-6	TRBV2	-	CASSETGGVSLALHF	TGTGCCAGCAGTGAGACAGGTGGAGTTTCCTTGGCCCTCCACTTT
few	TRBJ1-2	TRBV5-1	-	CASSLEFGTGGGYTF	TGCGCCAGCAGCTTGGAATTTGGCACGGGTGGTGGCTACACCTTC
-	TRBJ2-3	TRBV5-6	-	CASSFKVGGPFTDTQYF	TGTGCCAGCAGCTTCAAGGTGGGGGGGCCTTTCACAGATACGCAGTATTTT
-	TRBJ2-1	TRBV29-1	-	CSVDDGGVGGTVDEQFF	TGCAGCGTTGATGATGGGGGGGTAGGGGGGACTGTTGATGAGCAGTTCTTC
few	TRBJ2-1	TRBV6-4	TRBD2	CASSDSGGSSYNEQFF	TGTGCCAGCAGTGACTCGGGAGGGAGCTCCTACAATGAGCAGTTCTTC
-	TRBJ1-5	TRBV6-5	-	CASSEGPQHF	TGTGCCAGCAGTGAGGGGCCCCAGCATTTT